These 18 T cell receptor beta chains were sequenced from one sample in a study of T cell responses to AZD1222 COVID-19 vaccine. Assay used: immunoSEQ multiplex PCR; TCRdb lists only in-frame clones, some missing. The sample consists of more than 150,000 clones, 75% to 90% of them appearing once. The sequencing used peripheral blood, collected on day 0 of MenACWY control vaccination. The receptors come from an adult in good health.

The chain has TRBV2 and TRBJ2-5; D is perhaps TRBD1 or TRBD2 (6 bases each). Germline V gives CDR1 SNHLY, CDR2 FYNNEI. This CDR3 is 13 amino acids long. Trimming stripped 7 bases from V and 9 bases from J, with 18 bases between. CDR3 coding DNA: TGTGCCAGCACGGCGGAGACCCGGGGGCCCCAGTACTTC. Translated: CASTAETRGPQYF.

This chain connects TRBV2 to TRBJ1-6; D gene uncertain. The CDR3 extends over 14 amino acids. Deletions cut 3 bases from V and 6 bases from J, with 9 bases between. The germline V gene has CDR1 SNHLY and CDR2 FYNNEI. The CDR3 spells CASSDSPSNSPLHF. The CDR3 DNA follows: TGTGCCAGCAGTGATTCACCTTCTAATTCACCCCTCCACTTT.

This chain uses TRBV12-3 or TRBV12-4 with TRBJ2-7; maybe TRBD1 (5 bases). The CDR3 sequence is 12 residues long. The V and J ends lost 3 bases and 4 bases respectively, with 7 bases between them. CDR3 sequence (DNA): TGTGCCAGCAGTTTTAACAGGTACGAGCAGTACTTC. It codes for CASSFNRYEQYF.

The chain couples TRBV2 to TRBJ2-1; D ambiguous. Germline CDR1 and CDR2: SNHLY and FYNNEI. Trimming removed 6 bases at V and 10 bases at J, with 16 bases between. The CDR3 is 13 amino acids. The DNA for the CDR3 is TGTGCCAGCAGGGACCATTCCCCACCCGAGCAGTTCTTC. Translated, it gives CASRDHSPPEQFF.

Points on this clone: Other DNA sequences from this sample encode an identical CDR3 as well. Here the CDR3 DNA reads TGTGCCAGCAGCGTAGGGCTAGCGGGGGGGAATGAGCAGTTCTTC. It is translated as CASSVGLAGGNEQFF. This chain links TRBV9 with TRBJ2-1, with 12 nucleotides matching TRBD2. Germline assignment: CDR1 SGDLS and CDR2 YYNGEE. CDR3 length: 15 amino acids. V gave up 0 bases and J gave up 7 bases; unmatched junction bases: 2.

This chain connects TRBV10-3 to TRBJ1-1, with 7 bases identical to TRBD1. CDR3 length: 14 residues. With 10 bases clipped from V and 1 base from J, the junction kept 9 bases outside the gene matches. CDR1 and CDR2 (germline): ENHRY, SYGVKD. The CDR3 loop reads CATERGLGNTEAFF. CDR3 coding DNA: TGTGCCACCGAAAGGGGGCTTGGGAACACTGAAGCTTTCTTT.

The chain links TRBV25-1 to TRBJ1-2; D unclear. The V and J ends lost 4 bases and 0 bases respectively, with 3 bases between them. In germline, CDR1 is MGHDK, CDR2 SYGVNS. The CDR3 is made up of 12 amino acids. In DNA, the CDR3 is TGTGCCAGCAGTGGATCTAACTATGGCTACACCTTC. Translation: CASSGSNYGYTF.

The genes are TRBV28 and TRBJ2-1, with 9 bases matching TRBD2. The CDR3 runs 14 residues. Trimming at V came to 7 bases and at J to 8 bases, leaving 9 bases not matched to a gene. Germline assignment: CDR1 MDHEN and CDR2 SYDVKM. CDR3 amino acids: CASKRAGGLYEQFF. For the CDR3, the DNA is TGTGCCAGCAAAAGAGCGGGAGGTCTGTATGAGCAGTTCTTC. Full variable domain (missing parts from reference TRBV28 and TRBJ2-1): DVKVTQSSRYLVKRTGEKVFLECVQDMDHENMFWYRQDPGLGLRLIYFSYDVKMKEKGDIPEGYSVSREKKERFSLILESASTNQTSMYLCASKRAGGLYEQFFGPGTRLTVL.

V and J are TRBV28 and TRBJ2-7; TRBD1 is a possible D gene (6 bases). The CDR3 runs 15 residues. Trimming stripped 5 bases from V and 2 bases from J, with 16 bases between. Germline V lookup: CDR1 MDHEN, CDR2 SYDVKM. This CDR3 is CASSTQGTSPYEQYF. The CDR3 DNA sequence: TGTGCCAGCAGTACCCAGGGGACGTCCCCCTACGAGCAGTACTTC.

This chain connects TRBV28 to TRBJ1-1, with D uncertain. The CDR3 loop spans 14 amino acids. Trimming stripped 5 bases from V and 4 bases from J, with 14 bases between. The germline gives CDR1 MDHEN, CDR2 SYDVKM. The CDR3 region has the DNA TGTGCCAGCAGTCCAAACACGGCCGTCACTGAAGCTTTCTTT. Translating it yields CASSPNTAVTEAFF.

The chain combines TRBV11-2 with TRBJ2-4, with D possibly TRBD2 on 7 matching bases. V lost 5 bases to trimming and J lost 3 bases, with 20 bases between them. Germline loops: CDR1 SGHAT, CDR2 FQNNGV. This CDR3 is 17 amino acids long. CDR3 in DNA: TGTGCCAGCAGCCCGACAGCGGGACAACTCGGCAAAAACATTCAGTACTTC. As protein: CASSPTAGQLGKNIQYF.

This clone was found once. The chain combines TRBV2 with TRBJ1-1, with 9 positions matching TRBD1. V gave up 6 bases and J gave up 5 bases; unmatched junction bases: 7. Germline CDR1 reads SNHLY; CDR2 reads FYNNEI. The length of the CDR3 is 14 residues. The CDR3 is CASRPDRGGTEAFF. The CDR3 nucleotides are TGTGCCAGCAGGCCGGACAGGGGTGGGACTGAAGCTTTCTTT.

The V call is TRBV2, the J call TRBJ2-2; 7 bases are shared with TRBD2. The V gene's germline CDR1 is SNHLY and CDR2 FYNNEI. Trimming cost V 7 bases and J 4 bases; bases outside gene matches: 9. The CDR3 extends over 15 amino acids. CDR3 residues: CASNPAGRATGELFF. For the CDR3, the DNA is TGTGCCAGCAATCCGGCAGGGAGGGCCACCGGGGAGCTGTTTTTT.

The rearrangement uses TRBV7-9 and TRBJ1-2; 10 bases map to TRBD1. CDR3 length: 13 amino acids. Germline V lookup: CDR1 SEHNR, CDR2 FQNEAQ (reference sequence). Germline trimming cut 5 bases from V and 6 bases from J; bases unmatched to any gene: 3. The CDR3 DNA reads TGTGCCAGCAGCACCGGGACAGGGGATGGCTACACCTTC. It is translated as CASSTGTGDGYTF.

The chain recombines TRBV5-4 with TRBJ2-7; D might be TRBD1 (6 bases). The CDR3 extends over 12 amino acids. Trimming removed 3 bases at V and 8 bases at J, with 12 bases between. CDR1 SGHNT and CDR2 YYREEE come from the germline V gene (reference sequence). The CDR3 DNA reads TGTGCCAGCAGCTCCCCAAGGGACAAGCAGTACTTC. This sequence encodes CASSSPRDKQYF.

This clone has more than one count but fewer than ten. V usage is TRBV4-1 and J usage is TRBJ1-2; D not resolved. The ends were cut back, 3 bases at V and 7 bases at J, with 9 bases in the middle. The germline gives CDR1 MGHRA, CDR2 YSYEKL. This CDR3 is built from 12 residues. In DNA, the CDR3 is TGCGCCAGCAGCCAGGCTGGGTTTGGCTACACCTTC. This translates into CASSQAGFGYTF.

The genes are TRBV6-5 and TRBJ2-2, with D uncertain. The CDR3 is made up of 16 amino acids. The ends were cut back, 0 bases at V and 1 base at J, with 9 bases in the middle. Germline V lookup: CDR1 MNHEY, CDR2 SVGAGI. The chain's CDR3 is CASSYSWTENTGELFF. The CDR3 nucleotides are TGTGCCAGCAGTTACTCTTGGACGGAGAACACCGGGGAGCTGTTTTTT.

CDR3 in DNA: TGTGCCAGCAGCTCTGGGGGTGTCACCGACTACGAGCAGTACTTC. Its translation: CASSSGGVTDYEQYF. This sequence joins TRBV5-4 and TRBJ2-7, with D tentatively TRBD1 or TRBD2 (5 bases each). Germline lookup yields CDR1 SGHNT and CDR2 YYREEE (reference sequence). V lost 3 bases to trimming and J lost 3 bases, with 16 bases between them. CDR3 length: 15 residues.